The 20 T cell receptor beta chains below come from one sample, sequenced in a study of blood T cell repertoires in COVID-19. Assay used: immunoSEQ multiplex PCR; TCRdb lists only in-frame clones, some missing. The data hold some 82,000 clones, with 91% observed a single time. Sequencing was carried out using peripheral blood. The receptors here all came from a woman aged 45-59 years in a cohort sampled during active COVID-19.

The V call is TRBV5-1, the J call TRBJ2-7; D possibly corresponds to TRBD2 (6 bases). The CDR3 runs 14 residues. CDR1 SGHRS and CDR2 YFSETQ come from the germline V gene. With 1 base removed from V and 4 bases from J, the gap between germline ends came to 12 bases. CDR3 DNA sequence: TGCGCCAGCAGCTTGTTGCAGGAGGGGTACGAGCAGTACTTC. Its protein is CASSLLQEGYEQYF.

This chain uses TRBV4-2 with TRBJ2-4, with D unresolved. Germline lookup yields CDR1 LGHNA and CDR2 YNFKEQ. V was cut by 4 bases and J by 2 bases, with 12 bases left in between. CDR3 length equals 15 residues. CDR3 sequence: CASSPEAVSKNIQYF. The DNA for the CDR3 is TGTGCCAGCAGCCCCGAGGCGGTATCCAAAAACATTCAGTACTTC.

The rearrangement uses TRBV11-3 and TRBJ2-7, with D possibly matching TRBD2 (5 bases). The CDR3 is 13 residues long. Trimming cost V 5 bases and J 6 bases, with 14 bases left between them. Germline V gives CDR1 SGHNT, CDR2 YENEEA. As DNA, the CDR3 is TGTGCCAGCAGCACCATAGCCGGGGTCGAGCAGTACTTC. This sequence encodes CASSTIAGVEQYF.

This CDR3 reads CASSPRSGGYNEQFF. The CDR3 nucleotides are TGTGCCAGCTCACCTCGGAGTGGGGGGTACAATGAGCAGTTCTTC. This chain connects TRBV18 to TRBJ2-1, with a tentative D call TRBD2 (6 bases). The CDR3 extends over 15 amino acids. Trimming cost V 3 bases and J 4 bases, with 13 bases left between them. From germline, CDR1 is KGHSH and CDR2 LQKENI.

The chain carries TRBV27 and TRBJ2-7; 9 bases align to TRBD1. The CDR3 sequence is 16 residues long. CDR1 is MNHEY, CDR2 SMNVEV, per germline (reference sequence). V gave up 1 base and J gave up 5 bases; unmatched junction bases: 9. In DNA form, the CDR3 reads TGTGCCAGCAGTTTATTAATCGGGACAGGGTTCCACGAGCAGTACTTC. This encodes CASSLLIGTGFHEQYF.

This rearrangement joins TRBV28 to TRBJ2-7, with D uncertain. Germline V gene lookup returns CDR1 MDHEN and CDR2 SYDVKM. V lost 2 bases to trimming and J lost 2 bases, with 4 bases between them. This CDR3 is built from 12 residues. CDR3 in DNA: TGTGCCAGCAGTTTACCAGCCTACGAGCAGTACTTC. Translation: CASSLPAYEQYF. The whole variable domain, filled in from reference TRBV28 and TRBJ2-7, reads DVKVTQSSRYLVKRTGEKVFLECVQDMDHENMFWYRQDPGLGLRLIYFSYDVKMKEKGDIPEGYSVSREKKERFSLILESASTNQTSMYLCASSLPAYEQYFGPGTRLTVT.

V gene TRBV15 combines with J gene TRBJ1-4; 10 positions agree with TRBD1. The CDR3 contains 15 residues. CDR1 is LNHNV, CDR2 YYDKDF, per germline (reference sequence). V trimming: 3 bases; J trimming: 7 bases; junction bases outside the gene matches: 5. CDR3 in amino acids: CATSRETGGTEKLFF. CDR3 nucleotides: TGTGCCACCAGCAGGGAGACAGGGGGCACTGAAAAACTGTTTTTT. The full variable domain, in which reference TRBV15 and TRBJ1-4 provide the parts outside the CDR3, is DAMVIQNPRYQVTQFGKPVTLSCSQTLNHNVMYWYQQKSSQAPKLLFHYYDKDFNNEADTPDNFQSRRPNTSFCFLDIRSPGLGDTAMYLCATSRETGGTEKLFFGSGTQLSVL.

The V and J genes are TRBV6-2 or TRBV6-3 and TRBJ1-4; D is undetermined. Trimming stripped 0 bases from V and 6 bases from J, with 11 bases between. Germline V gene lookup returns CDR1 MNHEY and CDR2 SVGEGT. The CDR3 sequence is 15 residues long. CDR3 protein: CASSYSSRGYEKLFF. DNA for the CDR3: TGTGCCAGCAGTTACTCGAGTCGGGGTTATGAAAAACTGTTTTTT.

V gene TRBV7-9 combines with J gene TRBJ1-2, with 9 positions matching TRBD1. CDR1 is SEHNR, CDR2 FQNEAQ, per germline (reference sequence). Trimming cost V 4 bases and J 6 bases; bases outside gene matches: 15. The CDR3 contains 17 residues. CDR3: CASSSPGTGSVLNGYTF. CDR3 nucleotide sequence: TGTGCCAGCAGCTCGCCCGGGACAGGGTCCGTTCTGAATGGCTACACCTTC.

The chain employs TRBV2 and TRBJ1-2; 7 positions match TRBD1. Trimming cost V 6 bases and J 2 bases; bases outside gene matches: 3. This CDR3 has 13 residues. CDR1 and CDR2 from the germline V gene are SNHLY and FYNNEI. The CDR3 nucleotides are TGTGCCAGCAGGGAGACAGGGAACTATGGCTACACCTTC. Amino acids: CASRETGNYGYTF.

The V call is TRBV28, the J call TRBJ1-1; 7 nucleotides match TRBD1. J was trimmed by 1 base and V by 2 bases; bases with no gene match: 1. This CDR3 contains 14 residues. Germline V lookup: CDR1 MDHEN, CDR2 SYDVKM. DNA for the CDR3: TGTGCCAGCAGTTTAAACAGGGGGAACACTGAAGCTTTCTTT. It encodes CASSLNRGNTEAFF.

The chain's CDR3 is CAISGPASGRGVEFENIQYF. The CDR3 nucleotides read TGTGCCATCAGTGGTCCTGCTAGCGGGAGAGGCGTGGAGTTTGAAAACATTCAGTACTTC. The rearrangement uses TRBV10-3 and TRBJ2-4; 10 bases fit TRBD2. V was pared by 4 bases and J by 5 bases, with 20 bases of the junction left unmatched. Germline V gives CDR1 ENHRY, CDR2 SYGVKD. The CDR3 runs 20 residues.

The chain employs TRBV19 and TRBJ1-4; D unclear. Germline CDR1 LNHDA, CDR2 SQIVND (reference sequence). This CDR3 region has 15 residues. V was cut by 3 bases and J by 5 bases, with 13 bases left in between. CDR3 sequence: CASSIPGRGNEKLFF. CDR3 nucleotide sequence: TGTGCCAGTAGTATCCCCGGGAGAGGGAATGAAAAACTGTTTTTT.

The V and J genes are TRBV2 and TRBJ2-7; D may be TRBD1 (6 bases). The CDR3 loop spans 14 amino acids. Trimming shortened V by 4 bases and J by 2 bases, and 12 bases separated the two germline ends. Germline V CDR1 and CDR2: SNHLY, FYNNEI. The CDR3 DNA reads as TGTGCCAGCAGTGTAGTGGGGACAACCTACGAGCAGTACTTC. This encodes CASSVVGTTYEQYF.

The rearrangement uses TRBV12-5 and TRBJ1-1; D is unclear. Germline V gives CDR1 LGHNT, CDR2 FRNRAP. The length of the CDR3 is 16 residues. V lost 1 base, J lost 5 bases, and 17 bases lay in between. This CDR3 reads CASGLALQLSATEAFF. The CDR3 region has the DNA TGTGCTAGTGGTTTGGCCCTACAGTTGAGTGCGACTGAAGCTTTCTTT. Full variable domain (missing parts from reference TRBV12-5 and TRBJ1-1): DARVTQTPRHKVTEMGQEVTMRCQPILGHNTVFWYRQTMMQGLELLAYFRNRAPLDDSGMPKDRFSAEMPDATLATLKIQPSEPRDSAVYFCASGLALQLSATEAFFGQGTRLTVV.

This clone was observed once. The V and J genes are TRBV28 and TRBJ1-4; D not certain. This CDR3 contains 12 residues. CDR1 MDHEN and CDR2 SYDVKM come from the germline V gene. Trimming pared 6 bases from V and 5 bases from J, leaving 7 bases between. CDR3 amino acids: CASRTQNEKLFF. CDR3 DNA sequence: TGTGCCAGCAGGACTCAAAATGAAAAACTGTTTTTT.

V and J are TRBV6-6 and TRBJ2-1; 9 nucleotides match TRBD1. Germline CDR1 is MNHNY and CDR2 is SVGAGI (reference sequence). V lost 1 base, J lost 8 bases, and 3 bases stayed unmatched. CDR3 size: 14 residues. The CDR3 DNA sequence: TGTGCCAGCAGTTACTACAGGGGGCGCGATGAGCAGTTCTTC. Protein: CASSYYRGRDEQFF.

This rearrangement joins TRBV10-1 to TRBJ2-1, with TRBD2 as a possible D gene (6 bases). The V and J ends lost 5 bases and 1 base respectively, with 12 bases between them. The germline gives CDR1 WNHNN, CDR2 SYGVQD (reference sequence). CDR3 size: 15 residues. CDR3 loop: CASSPRSGSYNEQFF. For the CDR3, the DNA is TGCGCCAGCAGTCCACGTAGCGGTTCCTACAATGAGCAGTTCTTC.

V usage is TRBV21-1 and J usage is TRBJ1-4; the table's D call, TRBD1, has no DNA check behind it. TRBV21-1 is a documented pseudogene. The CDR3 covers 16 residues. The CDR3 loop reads CASSINRYPTNEKLFF. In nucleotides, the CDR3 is TGTGCCAGCAGCATTAACAGGTACCCAACTAATGAAAAACTGTTTTTT.

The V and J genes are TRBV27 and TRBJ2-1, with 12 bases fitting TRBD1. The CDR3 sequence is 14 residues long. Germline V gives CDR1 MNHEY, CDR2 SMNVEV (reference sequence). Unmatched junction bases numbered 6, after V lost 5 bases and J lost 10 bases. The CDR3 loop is CASSGDRGLGEQFF. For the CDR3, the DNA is TGTGCCAGCAGTGGGGACAGGGGGCTCGGGGAGCAGTTCTTC.